The T cell receptor beta chain described here comes from a study of regulatory T cells in long-lasting Graves disease. The overall study: Newly diagnosed Graves' patients had under 3 months of antithyroid drugs.

This CDR3 has 15 residues. From germline, CDR1 is SGHAT and CDR2 FQNNGV. Losses at the gene ends were 6 bases for V and 9 bases for J; bases not matched to a gene: 10. HTBI primers from iRepertoire and Arm-PCR of CDR3 regions yielded the TCR beta libraries. TCRdb reprocessed the multiplex PCR reads with MiXCR, giving one entry per CDR3 protein. The profile covers hundreds of thousands of distinct CDR3 sequences, with roughly a sixth appearing a single time and 12% taken by the ten largest. Time point indicated: newly diagnosed GD, antithyroid drugs for less than 3 months. The authors made the TCR library using RNA they extracted from PBMCs. There are many counts of this clonotype. The same sample was also studied in work on T cells in Graves' hyperthyroidism and ophthalmopathy. That paper states: Expanded thyroid clonotypes (above 0.001) were mostly also found in blood. Ophthalmopathy prediction by the model preceded onset by a median roughly 6 months.

The sample here was peripheral blood mononuclear cells (PBMCs), taken at new diagnosis, from a patient treated with antithyroid drugs. The chain has TRBV11-2 and TRBJ2-1; 11 nucleotides match TRBD2. This receptor was identified in a man aged 18 to 29 with Graves disease. The CDR3 nucleotides read TGTGCCAGCAGATCCCTAGCGGGAGGAGGTGTTGAGCAGTTCTTC. This translates into CASRSLAGGGVEQFF.